The following is a TCR beta chain sequence with its context. Its antigen is not known. Sample donors were healthy Caucasian individuals that came from Russia, aged about 6 to 95. Per-sample yields of isolated PBMCs were at least 6 million. Per sample, at least 5 micrograms of total RNA were extracted. This entry is derived from a study of blood T cells in healthy people across ages. Study-wide findings and caveats: Whereas aged donors had fewer naive CD4+ cells, long-lived donors had more of them and higher diversity.

A J-beta primer mix and a sample-barcoded 5' primer were used in a second PCR of about 7 to 12 cycles. Via MiXCR, TCRdb re-called the 5' RACE reads, giving one row per CDR3 protein. Of roughly 1.5 million distinct CDR3 sequences detected, under 55% appear once; the ten largest clones hold 4%. This CDR3 comprises 13 residues. The V end lost 4 bases, the J end lost 8 bases, and 17 bases lay between the germline ends. Germline values: CDR1 DFQATT, CDR2 SNEGSKA (reference sequence). This receptor was obtained from a woman younger than 35 in good health. Sample: blood. The chain links TRBV20-1 to TRBJ1-2; D is unresolved. This CDR3 reads CSATLAEPRGYTF. Written as DNA, the CDR3 is TGCAGTGCTACTTTGGCAGAACCGAGAGGCTACACCTTC.